One and the same sample provided the 26 T cell receptor beta chains below, sequenced in a study of blood T cells in healthy people across ages. PCR was performed a second time for about 6 to 12 cycles using a sample-barcoded 5' primer and a J-beta primer mix. TCRdb re-called the 5' RACE reads through MiXCR, storing one row per CDR3 protein. This sample has 800,000 or so distinct CDR3 sequences, with roughly 46% found just once. The sequenced sample was blood. The receptors stem from a man older than 75 in good health.

V and J are TRBV6-6 and TRBJ2-7; 12 nucleotides agree with TRBD2. This CDR3 has 16 amino acids. Germline V gives CDR1 MNHNY, CDR2 SVGAGI (reference sequence). V dropped 9 bases and J dropped 7; count of bases not matched to a gene: 16. The CDR3, as DNA: TGTGCCAGTAGTACCCGGACTAGCGGGACCTACAATGAGCAGTACTTC. This codes for CASSTRTSGTYNEQYF.

The chain couples TRBV12-3 or TRBV12-4 to TRBJ1-2; D uncertain. The CDR3 is 13 amino acids. V lost 3 bases and J 7 bases, leaving 12 bases between the germline ends. CDR3 bases: TGTGCCAGCAGTTTCGGTAGGGCAAGTGGCTACACCTTC. Its protein product is CASSFGRASGYTF.

The table lists this clonotype with a few counts. V is TRBV20-1 and J is TRBJ2-3; D not certain. Trimming took 3 bases from V and 1 from J, leaving 11 bases between them. The V gene's germline CDR1 is DFQATT and CDR2 SNEGSKA (reference sequence). The CDR3 sequence is 14 residues long. The DNA of the CDR3 is TGCAGTGCTAGTCACCAAGTTGGCACAGATACGCAGTATTTT. This sequence encodes CSASHQVGTDTQYF.

The V call is TRBV20-1, the J call TRBJ1-2; unclear D gene. Per germline, CDR1 DFQATT and CDR2 SNEGSKA (reference sequence). The CDR3 contains 14 residues. Trimming removed 0 bases at V and 7 bases at J, with 15 bases between. Written as DNA, the CDR3 is TGCAGTGCTAGAGAGGTTAAGGCGTGGGGTGGCTACACCTTC. Translated: CSAREVKAWGGYTF.

V is TRBV5-1 and J is TRBJ2-7; D might be TRBD1 or TRBD2, each matching 5 bases. Trimming shortened V by 4 bases and J by 4 bases, and 15 bases separated the two germline ends. CDR3 size: 14 residues. Germline V gene lookup returns CDR1 SGHRS and CDR2 YFSETQ. CDR3 sequence (DNA): TGCGCCAGCAGCCCTTGGGGGAGTGGTTACGAGCAGTACTTC. Translated, it gives CASSPWGSGYEQYF.

Here the CDR3 reads CATSRGTSGENNEQFF. The CDR3 DNA reads TGTGCCACCAGCAGAGGGACTAGCGGGGAGAACAATGAGCAGTTCTTC. The V gene is TRBV15, the J gene TRBJ2-1, with 12 bases matching TRBD2. Germline CDR1 LNHNV, CDR2 YYDKDF (reference sequence). The CDR3 spans 16 residues. The trim removed 1 base at V and 5 bases at J, leaving 3 bases unmatched.

This rearrangement joins TRBV5-1 to TRBJ2-1, with 10 bases that match TRBD2. The V gene's germline CDR1 is SGHRS and CDR2 YFSETQ. The V gene end was trimmed by 4 bases and the J gene end by 4 bases; junction bases not matched to a gene: 17. The CDR3 has 19 amino acids. The CDR3 nucleotides read TGCGCCAGCAGCACCCGACAGGCACGGCTAGCGGGAGCATACAATGAGCAGTTCTTC. Amino acid sequence: CASSTRQARLAGAYNEQFF. The full variable domain, its missing parts supplied by reference TRBV5-1 and TRBJ2-1, is KAGVTQTPRYLIKTRGQQVTLSCSPISGHRSVSWYQQTPGQGLQFLFEYFSETQRNKGNFPGRFSGRQFSNSRSEMNVSTLELGDSALYLCASSTRQARLAGAYNEQFFGPGTRLTVL.

The chain couples TRBV27 to TRBJ2-5; 10 bases agree with TRBD1. Germline CDR1 MNHEY, CDR2 SMNVEV (reference sequence). The CDR3 spans 16 residues. The V segment lost 5 bases and the J segment 6 bases; nucleotides outside the gene matches: 12. CDR3 in amino acids: CASSIRTGTGVKTQYF. CDR3 sequence (DNA): TGTGCCAGCAGTATCCGAACCGGGACAGGGGTGAAGACCCAGTACTTC.

This chain joins TRBV11-3 and TRBJ2-1; D is possibly TRBD2 (5 bases). Germline-derived CDR1 and CDR2 are SGHNT and YENEEA. The CDR3 totals 13 residues. Trimming stripped 0 bases from V and 10 bases from J, with 10 bases between. The CDR3 region has the DNA TGTGCCAGCAGCTTAGATCTCGGGGAAGAGCAGTTCTTC. It is translated as CASSLDLGEEQFF.

There are a few counts of this clonotype. This chain uses TRBV29-1 with TRBJ1-4, with D uncertain. The CDR3 has 16 amino acids. V lost 7 bases, J lost 7 bases, and 25 bases lay in between. The germline V gene has CDR1 SQVTM and CDR2 ANQGSEA. The CDR3 region is CSATATRLGGSEKLFF. The CDR3 nucleotides read TGCAGCGCTACCGCTACTCGACTGGGAGGGAGTGAAAAACTGTTTTTT. The entire variable domain, with the rest obtained from reference TRBV29-1 and TRBJ1-4, is as follows: SAVISQKPSRDICQRGTSLTIQCQVDSQVTMMFWYRQQPGQSLTLIATANQGSEATYESGFVIDKFPISRPNLTFSTLTVSNMSPEDSSIYLCSATATRLGGSEKLFFGSGTQLSVL.

This clonotype occurred once. V is TRBV7-2 and J is TRBJ2-1; maybe TRBD2 (5 bases). The J call is doubtful: the DNA matches TRBJ2-7 better. Germline lookup yields CDR1 SGHTA and CDR2 FQGNSA. CDR3 length: 15 residues. The CDR3 protein is CASSPRDPSYNEQYF. As DNA, the CDR3 is TGTGCCAGCAGCCCCCGGGATCCCTCCTACAATGAGCAGTACTTC.

This clonotype was detected many times. The chain recombines TRBV10-3 with TRBJ2-7; 7 nucleotides match TRBD2. This CDR3 contains 14 residues. J gave up 1 base and V 5 bases, and 5 bases lay outside the gene matches. CDR1 is ENHRY and CDR2 is SYGVKD in the germline V gene. CDR3 residues: CAISSKAGSYEQYF. CDR3 nucleotides: TGTGCCATCAGTTCAAAAGCGGGGTCCTACGAGCAGTACTTC.

The chain is built from TRBV7-3 and TRBJ2-1; 7 bases are a match to TRBD2. Germline V gives CDR1 SGHTA, CDR2 FQGTGA. The CDR3 has 14 residues. With V trimmed by 3 bases and J by 7 bases, 6 bases remained unmatched. CDR3 in amino acids: CASSFGGLGNEQFF. Written as DNA, the CDR3 is TGTGCCAGCAGCTTCGGGGGGTTGGGGAATGAGCAGTTCTTC.

The chain uses TRBV5-1 and TRBJ2-1, with TRBD1 matching 7 bases. The CDR3 runs to 13 residues. Germline assignment: CDR1 SGHRS and CDR2 YFSETQ. J gave up 7 bases and V 3 bases, and 4 bases lay outside the gene matches. CDR3 sequence reads: CASSSSTGNEQFF. CDR3 nucleotide sequence: TGCGCCAGCAGCTCGTCGACAGGGAATGAGCAGTTCTTC.

In its sample, this clonotype was seen a few times. The chain couples TRBV5-1 to TRBJ2-5, with 7 positions matching TRBD2. This CDR3 contains 16 residues. Germline lookup yields CDR1 SGHRS and CDR2 YFSETQ. V lost 5 bases, J lost 3 bases, and 13 bases stayed unmatched. CDR3 region: CASRPGAGEEEETQYF. Written as DNA, the CDR3 is TGCGCCAGCAGACCCGGCGCGGGAGAAGAGGAAGAGACCCAGTACTTC.

This clonotype turned up a few times. CDR3 protein: CASSLGRALSSYNEQFF. As DNA, the CDR3 is TGTGCCAGCAGCTTAGGTAGGGCGCTGAGCTCCTACAATGAGCAGTTCTTC. The gene calls are TRBV11-3 and TRBJ2-1, with D uncertain. The germline V gene has CDR1 SGHNT and CDR2 YENEEA. This CDR3 is 17 amino acids long. Trimming removed 1 base at V and 0 bases at J, with 13 bases between. The variable domain in full, completed from reference TRBV11-3 and TRBJ2-1, reads EAGVVQSPRYKIIEKKQPVAFWCNPISGHNTLYWYLQNLGQGPELLIRYENEEAVDDSQLPKDRFSAERLKGVDSTLKIQPAELGDSAVYLCASSLGRALSSYNEQFFGPGTRLTVL.

The V call is TRBV20-1, the J call TRBJ2-1; TRBD2 matches at 11 bases. J gave up 3 bases and V 7 bases, and 2 bases lay outside the gene matches. Per the germline V gene, CDR1 is DFQATT and CDR2 is SNEGSKA (reference sequence). There are 13 residues in the CDR3. CDR3 DNA sequence: TGCAGTGTACTAGCGGGAGACTACAATGAGCAGTTCTTC. It is translated as CSVLAGDYNEQFF.

This clonotype was seen ten or more times. The V and J genes are TRBV4-3 and TRBJ2-4, with TRBD2 matching over 13 bases. The CDR3 is made up of 19 amino acids. Per the germline V gene, CDR1 is LGHNA and CDR2 is YSLEER. The V gene end was trimmed by 0 bases and the J gene end by 13 bases; junction bases not matched to a gene: 18. The CDR3 protein is CASSQDWAGGLAGLGGQYF. Here the CDR3 DNA reads TGCGCCAGCAGCCAAGATTGGGCAGGGGGACTAGCGGGATTAGGTGGGCAGTACTTC.

This clonotype was detected once. The CDR3 coding sequence is TGTGCCAGCAAGACGACAGGGCAATACTACGAGCAGTACTTC. Its translation is CASKTTGQYYEQYF. This chain links TRBV6-1 with TRBJ2-7; 7 bases fit TRBD1. The CDR3 sequence is 14 residues long. CDR1 and CDR2 (germline): MNHNS, SASEGT. Trimming at V came to 7 bases and at J to 3 bases, leaving 9 bases not matched to a gene.

This chain uses TRBV12-3 or TRBV12-4 with TRBJ2-5; no clear D. V dropped 2 bases and J dropped 6 bases, with 4 bases sitting between them. The CDR3 has 11 residues. The CDR3 bases are TGTGCCAGCAGTTTACAGCAGACCCAGTACTTC. This codes for CASSLQQTQYF.

The rearrangement joins TRBV5-5 to TRBJ2-5; 7 bases are a match to TRBD1. Germline values: CDR1 SGHKS, CDR2 YYEKEE (reference sequence). There are 15 residues in the CDR3. With V trimmed by 3 bases and J by 4 bases, 9 bases remained unmatched. The DNA for the CDR3 is TGTGCCAGCAGCTCGGTGTCCTCAGGGGGAGAGACCCAGTACTTC. Protein: CASSSVSSGGETQYF.

This clonotype was picked up many times. The rearrangement links TRBV7-9 to TRBJ2-3; 8 bases fit TRBD1. Germline CDR1 reads SEHNR; CDR2 reads FQNEAQ (reference sequence). This CDR3 is 15 amino acids long. V lost 11 bases, J lost 3 bases, and 13 bases stayed unmatched. The CDR3 loop reads CAVLSTGVRTDTQYF. CDR3 DNA sequence: TGTGCCGTACTTTCGACAGGGGTGAGGACAGATACGCAGTATTTT.

This clonotype was counted a few times. This chain links TRBV12-3 or TRBV12-4 with TRBJ2-7; 9 positions match TRBD1. Losses at the gene ends were 6 bases for V and 6 bases for J; bases not matched to a gene: 9. The CDR3 totals 14 residues. CDR3 sequence: CASSTGQGSREQYF. The CDR3 DNA follows: TGTGCCAGCAGCACTGGACAGGGGAGTCGCGAGCAGTACTTC.

The chain joins TRBV7-6 to TRBJ2-3; D is ambiguous. Germline CDR1 SGHVS, CDR2 FNYEAQ. This CDR3 is built from 14 residues. V lost 4 bases to trimming and J lost 2 bases, with 10 bases between them. The CDR3 DNA is TGTGCCAGCAGCTATAACTACTACACAGATACGCAGTATTTT. This encodes CASSYNYYTDTQYF.

This clonotype was picked up a small number of times. V and J are TRBV20-1 and TRBJ2-1, with 14 bases that match TRBD2. V shed 6 bases and J 7 bases; nucleotides not matched to a gene: 14. There are 17 residues in the CDR3. The germline V gene encodes CDR1 DFQATT and CDR2 SNEGSKA (reference sequence). CDR3 sequence (DNA): TGCAGTGCCAACAGACCGGGACTAGCGGGGGCGTGGAATGAGCAGTTCTTC. This sequence encodes CSANRPGLAGAWNEQFF.

This clonotype was recorded once. This rearrangement joins TRBV4-1 to TRBJ1-1, with D tentatively TRBD1 (5 bases). Germline-derived CDR1 and CDR2 are MGHRA and YSYEKL. Trimming took 3 bases from V and 1 from J, leaving 12 bases between them. This CDR3 region has 15 residues. The CDR3 bases are TGCGCCAGCAGCCAGATGGGGACGGCGAACACTGAAGCTTTCTTT. As protein: CASSQMGTANTEAFF.